This T cell receptor beta chain was obtained from a study of cytomegalovirus exposure and HLA in healthy donors. Amplification used 60 Vbeta primers and 13 Jbeta primers. Measured with immunoSEQ multiplex PCR; TCRdb has only the in-frame clones, and not every one. The sample contains about 150,000 clones, over 65% of which appear only once. CDR3 length equals 16 residues. V was shortened by 2 bases and J by 3 bases, with 15 bases between the two germline ends. Germline loops: CDR1 KGHSH, CDR2 LQKENI. The chain recombines TRBV18 with TRBJ2-3, with D maybe TRBD1 (5 bases). The clonotype comes from a man younger than 45 in good health and CMV-seronegative. Material: PBMCs. The CDR3 bases are TGTGCCAGCTCACCAGTACCAGGGCGGAGAACAGATACGCAGTATTTT. Translation: CASSPVPGRRTDTQYF.